One sample yielded the 30 T cell receptor beta chains listed below, sequenced in a study of T cells in Graves' hyperthyroidism and ophthalmopathy. TCR beta CDR3 region amplification was performed from RNA transcripts. First-round RT-PCR with HTBI primers amplified the TCR CDR3 region. TCRdb re-analysed the multiplex PCR reads in MiXCR, keeping a single row per CDR3 protein. Among roughly 380,000 distinct CDR3 sequences listed, around 18% were seen once. The sequenced material came from blood. These receptors all come from a middle-aged woman with Graves' ophthalmopathy.

This clonotype showed up many times. The CDR3 spells CASSIVNGYTF. CDR3 bases: TGTGCCAGTAGTATTGTGAACGGCTACACCTTC. The chain has TRBV19 and TRBJ1-2; unclear D gene. Germline values: CDR1 LNHDA, CDR2 SQIVND (reference sequence). The V end was cut by 3 bases, the J end by 8 bases, with 7 bases between. The CDR3 is 11 residues long.

This clonotype was seen repeatedly, ten times or more. The chain carries TRBV15 and TRBJ1-1; D uncertain. Trimming took off 1 base at V and 0 bases at J, with 3 bases between the two ends. Per the germline V gene, CDR1 is LNHNV and CDR2 is YYDKDF (reference sequence). CDR3 length equals 13 residues. The CDR3 reads CATSRVLNTEAFF. CDR3 bases: TGTGCCACCAGCAGAGTCCTGAACACTGAAGCTTTCTTT.

This clonotype was seen many times. This rearrangement joins TRBV6-1 to TRBJ2-2; D remains unclear. V lost 6 bases to trimming and J lost 5 bases, with 4 bases between them. CDR3 length equals 11 residues. CDR1 and CDR2 (germline): MNHNS, SASEGT. The CDR3 DNA sequence: TGTGCCAGCAGCGAGACCGGGGAGCTGTTTTTT. Amino acids: CASSETGELFF.

This clonotype was counted between two and nine times. This chain joins TRBV14 and TRBJ2-7; 10 nucleotides align to TRBD1. Germline V gene sequence: CDR1 SGHDN, CDR2 FVKESK. The CDR3 is made up of 15 amino acids. With 1 base clipped from V and 6 bases from J, the junction kept 6 bases outside the gene matches. CDR3 protein: CASSQGWDRGIEQYF. The CDR3 DNA reads as TGTGCCAGCAGCCAAGGGTGGGACAGGGGAATCGAGCAGTACTTC. Based on the CDR3 plus reference TRBV14 and TRBJ2-7, the full variable domain is EAGVTQFPSHSVIEKGQTVTLRCDPISGHDNLYWYRRVMGKEIKFLLHFVKESKQDESGMPNNRFLAERTGGTYSTLKVQPAELEDSGVYFCASSQGWDRGIEQYFGPGTRLTVT.

This clonotype was picked up a small number of times. The gene calls are TRBV5-1 and TRBJ2-2, with 12 bases matching TRBD2. The CDR3 covers 15 residues. With V trimmed by 5 bases and J by 6 bases, 5 bases remained unmatched. Per germline, CDR1 SGHRS and CDR2 YFSETQ. CDR3 residues: CASSGLAGFAGELFF. The CDR3 DNA reads as TGCGCCAGCAGTGGACTAGCGGGATTCGCCGGGGAGCTGTTTTTT.

This clonotype was counted ten times or more. This chain links TRBV6-5 with TRBJ2-5; 9 bases align to TRBD2. The CDR3 is 14 residues long. V dropped 0 bases and J dropped 5; count of bases not matched to a gene: 1. Germline V lookup: CDR1 MNHEY, CDR2 SVGAGI. The CDR3 loop reads CASSYSGLAETQYF. The CDR3, as DNA: TGTGCCAGCAGTTACTCGGGACTAGCCGAGACCCAGTACTTC.

This clonotype was seen repeatedly, ten times or more. This chain joins TRBV30 and TRBJ2-7, with 8 nucleotides matching TRBD1. The ends lost 1 base at V and 2 bases at J; junction bases unmatched: 1. CDR3 size: 13 residues. CDR1 is GTSNPN and CDR2 is SVGIG in the germline V gene (reference sequence). The CDR3 DNA sequence: TGTGCCTGGAGTGAGGACAGGGCCTACGAGCAGTACTTC. As protein: CAWSEDRAYEQYF.

This clonotype was counted ten times or more. CDR3 loop: CSAGQGFYEQYF. CDR3 in DNA: TGCAGCGCGGGACAGGGCTTCTACGAGCAGTACTTC. The chain has TRBV29-1 and TRBJ2-7; 9 bases are a match to TRBD1. Germline V gives CDR1 SQVTM, CDR2 ANQGSEA. The J segment lost 3 bases and the V segment lost 7 bases, leaving 4 bases of the junction unmatched. CDR3 length: 12 residues.

This clonotype was counted ten times or more. This chain joins TRBV28 and TRBJ2-5; 9 bases map to TRBD1. Per the germline V gene, CDR1 is MDHEN and CDR2 is SYDVKM. J was trimmed by 6 bases and V by 6 bases; bases with no gene match: 5. This CDR3 spans 13 amino acids. The CDR3 region has the DNA TGTGCCAGCAGCTACGGACAGGGGAAGACCCAGTACTTC. Its protein is CASSYGQGKTQYF.

This clonotype showed up many times. The genes are TRBV20-1 and TRBJ1-1; TRBD1 is a possible D gene (5 bases). This CDR3 has 16 amino acids. In germline, CDR1 is DFQATT, CDR2 SNEGSKA (reference sequence). V lost 0 bases, J lost 0 bases, and 14 bases lay in between. CDR3 DNA: TGCAGTGCTAGAGATTACGACAGACTGCTGAACACTGAAGCTTTCTTT. It yields the protein CSARDYDRLLNTEAFF.

This clonotype appeared many times. The chain employs TRBV7-2 and TRBJ2-5, with D unresolved. CDR3 length: 15 residues. Per germline, CDR1 SGHTA and CDR2 FQGNSA. V was shortened by 5 bases and J by 3 bases, with 16 bases between the two germline ends. CDR3: CASSHSVVQKETQYF. Here the CDR3 DNA reads TGTGCCAGCAGCCACTCGGTGGTCCAAAAAGAGACCCAGTACTTC.

This clonotype has at least ten counts. The chain uses TRBV6-1 and TRBJ2-2, with a tentative D call TRBD2 (6 bases). V was cut by 2 bases and J by 6 bases, with 16 bases left in between. Germline V CDR1 and CDR2: MNHNS, SASEGT. CDR3 length equals 16 residues. The CDR3: CASSERMGPSAGELFF. CDR3 in DNA: TGTGCCAGCAGTGAAAGGATGGGCCCTAGCGCCGGGGAGCTGTTTTTT.

At least ten counts were recorded for this clonotype. This chain uses TRBV28 with TRBJ1-5; TRBD1 might be the D (6 bases). This CDR3 has 16 amino acids. Germline V gene lookup returns CDR1 MDHEN and CDR2 SYDVKM. V gave up 3 bases and J gave up 4 bases, with 16 bases separating them. In DNA, the CDR3 is TGTGCCAGCAGTTTTGGTCCAGGACAGTCGAATCAGCCCCAGCATTTT. Protein product: CASSFGPGQSNQPQHF.

At least ten counts were recorded for this clonotype. This chain connects TRBV28 to TRBJ2-7; D is uncertain. The V end lost 2 bases, the J end lost 2 bases, and 10 bases lay between the germline ends. The CDR3 is made up of 14 amino acids. The germline V gene has CDR1 MDHEN and CDR2 SYDVKM. CDR3 sequence reads: CASSLRASTYEQYF. The CDR3 DNA is TGTGCCAGCAGTTTACGGGCCAGCACCTACGAGCAGTACTTC.

The sample holds many counts of this clonotype. V gene TRBV11-2 combines with J gene TRBJ1-1; no clear D. V lost 0 bases and J 0 bases, leaving 8 bases between the germline ends. Germline CDR1 is SGHAT and CDR2 is FQNNGV. The CDR3 sequence is 15 residues long. CDR3 sequence (DNA): TGTGCCAGCAGCTTAGAGGGGATCTTGAACACTGAAGCTTTCTTT. Translated, it gives CASSLEGILNTEAFF.

This clonotype showed up just a few times. The J gene is TRBJ2-7, the V gene TRBV12-3 or TRBV12-4; D is unclear. The CDR3 contains 13 residues. V was trimmed by 7 bases and J by 3 bases, leaving 13 bases between them. The CDR3 here is CASTIRGFYEQYF. The CDR3 nucleotides are TGTGCCAGCACCATACGCGGTTTCTACGAGCAGTACTTC.

Ten or more counts support this clonotype. The chain couples TRBV10-3 to TRBJ2-7, with 13 positions matching TRBD2. V was pared by 2 bases and J by 1 base, with 2 bases of the junction left unmatched. This CDR3 comprises 16 residues. In germline, CDR1 is ENHRY, CDR2 SYGVKD. The CDR3 region is CAISEQLAGGSYEQYF. The CDR3 region has the DNA TGTGCCATCAGTGAGCAACTAGCGGGAGGGTCCTACGAGCAGTACTTC.

This clonotype was seen only a few times. A much larger clone sits a single nucleotide away, making a read error possible. It is likely a read error, because the conserved phenylalanine at the end of the CDR3 is missing. The rearrangement links TRBV28 to TRBJ1-2; possibly TRBD1 for D (5 bases). V lost 2 bases, J lost 5 bases, and 9 bases lay in between. This CDR3 is 13 amino acids long. CDR1 MDHEN and CDR2 SYDVKM come from the germline V gene. In nucleotides, the CDR3 is TGTGCCAGCAGTTTAGGGGCGGGGTATGGCTACACCCTC. It specifies CASSLGAGYGYTL.

Only a few counts were recorded for this clonotype. The chain's CDR3 is CASSLRGSRSSYNSPLHF. DNA for the CDR3: TGTGCCAGCAGCTTACGCGGATCGAGAAGCTCCTATAATTCACCCCTCCACTTT. The rearrangement joins TRBV7-2 to TRBJ1-6; D is undetermined. V dropped 2 bases and J dropped 0 bases, with 14 bases sitting between them. Germline V gene data show CDR1 as SGHTA and CDR2 as FQGNSA. The CDR3 consists of 18 residues. Drawing the rest from reference TRBV7-2 and TRBJ1-6, the complete variable domain is GAGVSQSPSNKVTEKGKDVELRCDPISGHTALYWYRQSLGQGLEFLIYFQGNSAPDKSGLPSDRFSAERTGGSVSTLTIQRTQQEDSAVYLCASSLRGSRSSYNSPLHFGNGTRLTVT.

This clonotype has a count of ten or more. The chain combines TRBV12-3 or TRBV12-4 with TRBJ1-1, with 8 bases aligning to TRBD1. The CDR3 is 14 amino acids. V trimming: 6 bases; J trimming: 4 bases; junction bases outside the gene matches: 7. CDR3 region: CASSMDRAGTEAFF. In nucleotides, the CDR3 is TGTGCCAGCAGCATGGACAGGGCGGGCACTGAAGCTTTCTTT.

Ten or more counts support this clonotype. The CDR3 loop is CASSFGQGSNTEAFF. DNA for the CDR3: TGTGCCAGCAGTTTCGGACAGGGATCCAACACTGAAGCTTTCTTT. The V and J genes are TRBV28 and TRBJ1-1; TRBD1 matches 8 bases. Trimming removed 3 bases from V and 2 bases from J; junction bases left unmatched: 5. The CDR3 spans 15 residues. Germline values: CDR1 MDHEN, CDR2 SYDVKM.

This clonotype was found many times. CDR3 residues: CASSQEGQRGQYF. The CDR3 DNA sequence: TGTGCCAGCAGCCAAGAGGGACAGCGCGGGCAGTACTTC. The chain has TRBV3-1 and TRBJ2-7; TRBD1 matches at 7 bases. The length of the CDR3 is 13 residues. Germline trimming cut 0 bases from V and 9 bases from J; bases unmatched to any gene: 5. Germline-derived CDR1 and CDR2 are LGHDT and YNNKEL (reference sequence).

This clonotype has ten or more counts. The CDR3 DNA follows: TGTGCCAGCTGCCGACCGAGTAGTCCAGATACGCAGTATTTT. Translation gives CASCRPSSPDTQYF. V is TRBV5-6 and J is TRBJ2-3; D is ambiguous. The germline V gene has CDR1 SGHDT and CDR2 YYEEEE. V was trimmed by 7 bases and J by 4 bases, leaving 16 bases between them. The CDR3 has 14 amino acids. Based on the CDR3 plus reference TRBV5-6 and TRBJ2-3, the full variable domain is DAGVTQSPTHLIKTRGQQVTLRCSPKSGHDTVSWYQQALGQGPQFIFQYYEEEERQRGNFPDRFSGHQFPNYSSELNVNALLLGDSALYLCASCRPSSPDTQYFGPGTRLTVL.

At least ten counts were recorded for this clonotype. The genes are TRBV30 and TRBJ1-2; the match to TRBD1 covers 11 bases. V shed 0 bases and J 4 bases; nucleotides not matched to a gene: 7. Germline V gives CDR1 GTSNPN, CDR2 SVGIG (reference sequence). CDR3 length: 16 residues. CDR3 region: CAWSVSWTGGIYGYTF. The CDR3, as DNA: TGTGCCTGGAGTGTATCCTGGACAGGGGGCATCTATGGCTACACCTTC.

This clonotype was recorded a few times. The chain has TRBV9 and TRBJ2-5, with D tentatively TRBD1 (6 bases). With 0 bases removed from V and 5 bases from J, the gap between germline ends came to 17 bases. Germline CDR1 and CDR2: SGDLS and YYNGEE. The CDR3 is made up of 16 amino acids. CDR3 sequence reads: CASSVVGAGTSETQYF. As DNA, the CDR3 is TGTGCCAGCAGCGTAGTCGGAGCCGGGACAAGTGAGACCCAGTACTTC.

This clonotype was seen many times. The V and J genes are TRBV28 and TRBJ2-7, with D tentatively TRBD2 (6 bases). The germline V gene encodes CDR1 MDHEN and CDR2 SYDVKM. CDR3 size: 13 residues. Trimming took off 9 bases at V and 6 bases at J, with 18 bases between the two ends. CDR3 protein: CASISGALGEQYF. CDR3 bases: TGTGCCAGTATTAGCGGTGCTTTGGGCGAGCAGTACTTC.

This clonotype has at least ten counts. The chain has TRBV28 and TRBJ1-1; D is uncertain. CDR3 length equals 14 residues. Trimming removed 3 bases at V and 1 base at J, with 9 bases between. CDR1 and CDR2 (germline): MDHEN, SYDVKM. The CDR3 reads CASSFFQENTEAFF. In DNA, the CDR3 is TGTGCCAGCAGTTTTTTTCAAGAGAACACTGAAGCTTTCTTT.

V is TRBV12-3 or TRBV12-4 and J is TRBJ2-5; D is possibly TRBD2 (5 bases). V lost 3 bases, J lost 0 bases, and 11 bases lay in between. The CDR3 consists of 15 residues. CDR3: CASSFGRRYQETQYF. In nucleotides, the CDR3 is TGTGCCAGCAGTTTTGGGCGGAGGTACCAAGAGACCCAGTACTTC.

This clonotype was counted many times. The chain has TRBV19 and TRBJ1-1; D is unresolved. The ends were cut back, 7 bases at V and 1 base at J, with 10 bases in the middle. Germline CDR1 reads LNHDA; CDR2 reads SQIVND (reference sequence). This CDR3 has 13 amino acids. The CDR3 spells CASIDYGNTEAFF. As DNA, the CDR3 is TGTGCCAGTATAGATTACGGGAACACTGAAGCTTTCTTT.

Note on this clonotype: A single base separates this from a much larger clone, so it may be a read error. Because the CDR3 is missing its conserved closing phenylalanine or tryptophan, this is likely a read error. The chain links TRBV6-5 to TRBJ2-2; D remains ambiguous. Germline assignment: CDR1 MNHEY and CDR2 SVGAGI. V lost 0 bases and J 6 bases, leaving 8 bases between the germline ends. The CDR3 contains 14 residues. The CDR3 reads CASSYSKTPGELFS. The CDR3 region has the DNA TGTGCCAGCAGTTACTCGAAAACTCCCGGGGAGCTGTTTTCT.